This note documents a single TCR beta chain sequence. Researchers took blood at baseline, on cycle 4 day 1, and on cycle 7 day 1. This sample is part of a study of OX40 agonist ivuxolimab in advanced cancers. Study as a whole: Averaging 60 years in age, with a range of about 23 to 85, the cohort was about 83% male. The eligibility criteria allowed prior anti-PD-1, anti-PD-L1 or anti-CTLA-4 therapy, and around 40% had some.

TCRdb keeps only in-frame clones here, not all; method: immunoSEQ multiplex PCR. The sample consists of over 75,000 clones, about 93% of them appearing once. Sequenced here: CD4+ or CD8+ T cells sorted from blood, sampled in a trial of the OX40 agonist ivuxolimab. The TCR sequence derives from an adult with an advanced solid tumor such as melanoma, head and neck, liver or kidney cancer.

DNA of the CDR3: TGTGCCAGCAGACTGACAGGGGGCGTTGGCTACACCTTC. Translation: CASRLTGGVGYTF. The V call is TRBV28, the J call TRBJ1-2; 10 nucleotides agree with TRBD1. V trimming: 6 bases; J trimming: 7 bases; junction bases outside the gene matches: 5. Per the germline V gene, CDR1 is MDHEN and CDR2 is SYDVKM. This CDR3 region has 13 residues.